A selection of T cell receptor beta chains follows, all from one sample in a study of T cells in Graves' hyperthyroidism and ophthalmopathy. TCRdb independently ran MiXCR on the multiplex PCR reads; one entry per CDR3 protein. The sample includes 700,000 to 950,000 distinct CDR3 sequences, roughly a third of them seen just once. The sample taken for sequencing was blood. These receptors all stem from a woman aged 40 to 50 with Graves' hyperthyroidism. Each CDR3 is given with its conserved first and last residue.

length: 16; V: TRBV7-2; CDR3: CASSQNAGGQGYEQYF
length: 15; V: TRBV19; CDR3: CATRLGGLANYGYTF
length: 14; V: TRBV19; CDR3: CASSIRGRGETQYF
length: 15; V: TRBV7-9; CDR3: CASSLEQGSNEKLFF
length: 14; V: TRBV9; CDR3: CASSRGTVSYGYTF
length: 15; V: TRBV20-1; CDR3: CSAREASGSQETQYF
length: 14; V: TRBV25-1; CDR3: CASSRDSLNHEQYF
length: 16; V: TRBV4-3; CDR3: CASSQMTSQLQETQYF
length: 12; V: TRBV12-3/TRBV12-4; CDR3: CATRTDNSPLHF
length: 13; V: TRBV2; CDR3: CASSKSPMGSYTF
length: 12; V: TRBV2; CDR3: CASKGGGYEQYF
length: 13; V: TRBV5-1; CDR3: CASSFSGHTEAFF
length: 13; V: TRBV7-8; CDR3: CASSLTALGEQYF
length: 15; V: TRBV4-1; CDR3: CASSLMWGFNYGYTF
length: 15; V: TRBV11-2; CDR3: CASSLAWGSGNTIYF
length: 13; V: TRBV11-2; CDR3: CASSLRDSGEQYF
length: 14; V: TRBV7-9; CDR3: CASSLYRTGSEQYF
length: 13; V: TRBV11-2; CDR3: CASTRTMNTEAFF
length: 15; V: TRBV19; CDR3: CASSGGGSLSQPQHF
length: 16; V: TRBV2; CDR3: CASIGLVRGMGTEAFF
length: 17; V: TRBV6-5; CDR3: CASSSFDGGRAYETQYF
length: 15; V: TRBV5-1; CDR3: CASSGYTVANEKLFF
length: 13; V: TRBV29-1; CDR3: CSVDRGLTGELFF
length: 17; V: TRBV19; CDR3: CASSIDHAEYSNQPQHF
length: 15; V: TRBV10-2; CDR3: CASRAGSGANEKLFF
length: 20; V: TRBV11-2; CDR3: CASSARRDRGYLPMRETQYF
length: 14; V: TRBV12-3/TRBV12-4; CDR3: CASSSGGAVTEQYF